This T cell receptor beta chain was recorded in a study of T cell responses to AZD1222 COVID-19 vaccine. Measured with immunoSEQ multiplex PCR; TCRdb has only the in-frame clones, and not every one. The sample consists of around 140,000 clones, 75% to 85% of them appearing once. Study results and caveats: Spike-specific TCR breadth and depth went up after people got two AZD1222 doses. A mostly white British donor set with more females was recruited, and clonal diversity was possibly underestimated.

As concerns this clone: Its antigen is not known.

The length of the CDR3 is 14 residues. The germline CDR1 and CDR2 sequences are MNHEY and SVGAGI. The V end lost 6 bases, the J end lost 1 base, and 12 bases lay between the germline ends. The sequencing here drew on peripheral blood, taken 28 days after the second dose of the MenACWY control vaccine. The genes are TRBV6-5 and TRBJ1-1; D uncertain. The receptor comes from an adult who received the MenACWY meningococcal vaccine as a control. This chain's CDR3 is CASSLAGKNTEAFF. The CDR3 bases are TGTGCCAGCAGCCTAGCGGGGAAGAACACTGAAGCTTTCTTT.